The 17 T cell receptor beta chains listed next were all sequenced from one sample in a study of CD8 T cells in Susac syndrome. When the RNA was reverse transcribed, random hexamers were used with an input of about 0.5 to 1 ug. TCRdb re-called the immunoSEQ multiplex PCR reads through MiXCR, storing one row per CDR3 protein. The table has about 400,000 distinct CDR3 sequences, 75% to 90% seen once. The sequencing sample was made of CD8+ T cells from PBMCs. The origin of the receptors is a human donor with multiple sclerosis.

V is TRBV29-1 and J is TRBJ2-6, with TRBD1 matching 7 bases. CDR3 size: 17 residues. Looked up from germline, CDR1 is SQVTM and CDR2 is ANQGSEA. V shed 5 bases, J shed 1 base, and the junction held 11 bases outside the gene matches. The CDR3 here is CSVYLSYRGSGANVLTF. CDR3 nucleotides: TGCAGCGTTTATCTTTCCTACAGGGGATCTGGGGCCAACGTCCTGACTTTC.

The chain employs TRBV24-1 and TRBJ1-5; D is unclear. Germline V gives CDR1 KGHDR, CDR2 SFDVKD. The V end was cut by 1 base, the J end by 4 bases, with 7 bases between. The CDR3 is 14 residues long. The CDR3 here is CATSDFSWNQPQHF. For the CDR3, the DNA is TGTGCCACCAGTGATTTCAGTTGGAATCAGCCCCAGCATTTT.

The chain's CDR3 is CASSQWGGSTNQPQHF. Here the CDR3 DNA reads TGCGCCAGCAGCCAATGGGGTGGGAGCACCAATCAGCCCCAGCATTTT. The chain couples TRBV4-1 to TRBJ1-5; D ambiguous. Germline values: CDR1 MGHRA, CDR2 YSYEKL. V dropped 2 bases and J dropped 3 bases, with 14 bases sitting between them. The CDR3 contains 16 residues.

The V call is TRBV7-6, the J call TRBJ2-5, with D perhaps TRBD1 (7 bases). The CDR3 is 14 amino acids. Germline CDR1 SGHVS, CDR2 FNYEAQ. V lost 2 bases and J lost 5, with 12 bases in between. CDR3 in amino acids: CASSLQGGGETQYF. Written as DNA, the CDR3 is TGTGCCAGCAGCTTACAGGGGGGCGGCGAGACCCAGTACTTC.

The V call is TRBV29-1, the J call TRBJ1-4; D remains ambiguous. The CDR3 is 13 amino acids. The V end was cut by 7 bases, the J end by 8 bases, with 17 bases between. Germline V CDR1 and CDR2: SQVTM, ANQGSEA. CDR3 sequence (DNA): TGCAGCGCCGTGAAAGTGGGTGACGAAAAACTGTTTTTT. Its translation: CSAVKVGDEKLFF.

CDR3 bases: TGTGCCAGCAGCTTATCACTACTATACAGGGGAATCGGGGAGCTGTTTTTT. Translated: CASSLSLLYRGIGELFF. This chain joins TRBV5-5 and TRBJ2-2, with 7 bases lining up with TRBD1. Germline V lookup: CDR1 SGHKS, CDR2 YYEKEE (reference sequence). The CDR3 spans 17 residues. J was trimmed by 7 bases and V by 2 bases; bases with no gene match: 14.

This clonotype occurred a few times. V usage is TRBV6-5 and J usage is TRBJ1-1; no firm D call. V was pared by 4 bases and J by 1 base, with 16 bases between. The CDR3 length is 16 residues. Germline V gene sequence: CDR1 MNHEY, CDR2 SVGAGI. Here the CDR3 DNA reads TGTGCCAGCAGTTGGTCCGGTAGGACTGGGAACACTGAAGCTTTCTTT. Its protein is CASSWSGRTGNTEAFF.

The chain has TRBV20-1 and TRBJ2-7; TRBD1 matches 7 bases. Germline loops: CDR1 DFQATT, CDR2 SNEGSKA (reference sequence). Losses at the gene ends were 0 bases for V and 2 bases for J; bases not matched to a gene: 4. The CDR3 loop spans 14 amino acids. The CDR3 DNA is TGCAGTGCTAGAGATCCTCAGGGGGCCTACGAGCAGTACTTC. Its protein is CSARDPQGAYEQYF.

The rearrangement joins TRBV27 to TRBJ2-7; D possibly matches TRBD1 or TRBD2 (5 bases each). The V end was cut by 4 bases, the J end by 0 bases, with 10 bases between. Germline V lookup: CDR1 MNHEY, CDR2 SMNVEV (reference sequence). The CDR3 runs to 14 residues. The CDR3: CASSWSGSSYEQYF. In DNA form, the CDR3 reads TGTGCCAGCAGTTGGTCAGGGAGCTCCTACGAGCAGTACTTC.

The chain carries TRBV20-1 and TRBJ2-7; weak D call: TRBD1 (6 bases). The CDR3 sequence is 14 residues long. Trimming left V 4 bases short and J 1 base short, with 14 bases between. The germline V gene has CDR1 DFQATT and CDR2 SNEGSKA (reference sequence). The CDR3 DNA reads as TGCAGTGCTATTACCGACAGGAGTTCCTACGAGCAGTACTTC. Its translation: CSAITDRSSYEQYF.

The chain recombines TRBV21-1 with TRBJ2-6; the tabulated D call, TRBD1, remains unverified against the DNA. TRBV21-1 is noted as a pseudogene. The CDR3 has 19 amino acids. In DNA form, the CDR3 reads TGTGCCAGCTTCGCTAACCCTGGGACAGGGTTGAGTGGGGCCAACGTCCTGACTTTC. Protein sequence: CASFANPGTGLSGANVLTF.

This chain connects TRBV20-1 to TRBJ2-2, with 11 bases aligning to TRBD2. Losses at the gene ends were 1 base for V and 2 bases for J; bases not matched to a gene: 18. CDR3 length equals 21 residues. The germline CDR1 and CDR2 sequences are DFQATT and SNEGSKA (reference sequence). The CDR3 coding sequence is TGCAGTGCTAGAGCATTCCGACTAGCGGGGCCCACCGAAGCTAACACCGGGGAGCTGTTTTTT. Its translation: CSARAFRLAGPTEANTGELFF.

The chain joins TRBV4-1 to TRBJ2-7, with D possibly TRBD1 on 6 matching bases. The CDR3 is made up of 14 amino acids. Between the trimmed V and J ends, which lost 4 bases and 2 bases, there was a span of 12 bases. The V gene's germline CDR1 is MGHRA and CDR2 YSYEKL. The CDR3 DNA reads TGCGCCAGCAGCCGGTTAACAGGGACCTACGAGCAGTACTTC. It specifies CASSRLTGTYEQYF.

This chain connects TRBV12-3 or TRBV12-4 to TRBJ2-5, with TRBD1 identical over 7 bases. The ends lost 5 bases at V and 3 bases at J; junction bases unmatched: 6. The CDR3 is 14 amino acids. The CDR3: CASSQGTEEETQYF. The CDR3, as DNA: TGTGCCAGCAGTCAGGGGACAGAGGAAGAGACCCAGTACTTC.

This clonotype appeared a single time. This chain joins TRBV27 and TRBJ1-2, with a possible D match to TRBD1 (5 bases). V dropped 7 bases and J dropped 4 bases, with 28 bases sitting between them. In germline, CDR1 is MNHEY, CDR2 SMNVEV (reference sequence). This CDR3 contains 18 residues. In DNA, the CDR3 is TGTGCCAGCACCCACCTTGCGGGGGGGACGGGGAGAGTCTATGGCTACACCTTC. Protein sequence: CASTHLAGGTGRVYGYTF.

The chain couples TRBV6-1 to TRBJ2-2; 11 nucleotides agree with TRBD2. The CDR3 has 19 amino acids. V trimming: 5 bases; J trimming: 2 bases; junction bases outside the gene matches: 13. Germline CDR1 and CDR2: MNHNS and SASEGT. The CDR3 DNA reads as TGTGCCAGCAGTACAGACGGCCTAGCGGGGGGATATAACACCGGGGAGCTGTTTTTT. Protein product: CASSTDGLAGGYNTGELFF.

This rearrangement joins TRBV15 to TRBJ2-1; D may be TRBD1 (5 bases). Per the germline V gene, CDR1 is LNHNV and CDR2 is YYDKDF (reference sequence). The V and J ends lost 5 bases and 3 bases respectively, with 14 bases between them. The CDR3 totals 15 residues. CDR3 loop: CATSPLGVYYNEQFF. Here the CDR3 DNA reads TGTGCCACCAGCCCTCTAGGGGTTTACTACAATGAGCAGTTCTTC. Complete variable domain (other parts from reference TRBV15 and TRBJ2-1): DAMVIQNPRYQVTQFGKPVTLSCSQTLNHNVMYWYQQKSSQAPKLLFHYYDKDFNNEADTPDNFQSRRPNTSFCFLDIRSPGLGDTAMYLCATSPLGVYYNEQFFGPGTRLTVL.